This T cell receptor beta chain is drawn from a study of siplizumab effects on memory and regulatory T cells. General observations from the study: Where siplizumab was present, mappable alloreactive CD4+ clones averaged around 70% Treg-derived, compared with approximately 29% in controls. Memory cells seemed less diverse than naive T cells, which seemed major alloresponse contributors. Alloreactive sequences from unstimulated CD4+ memory cells fell significantly with siplizumab.

Details on this clone: Its antigen is unidentified.

Per germline, CDR1 DFQATT and CDR2 SNEGSKA (reference sequence). CDR3 length: 11 residues. The germline V and J ends were trimmed by 4 bases and 10 bases, with 13 bases remaining between them. Assays were performed on some 9.2 x 10^4 TCR templates per sample. Profiled with immunoSEQ multiplex PCR; TCRdb holds only in-frame clones, not every one. The sample carries 100,000 to 120,000 clones, roughly 90% recorded once. The sequence came from a human donor in good health. Material: CD4+ T cells sorted from blood. The rearrangement uses TRBV20-1 and TRBJ1-1, with D maybe TRBD1 (5 bases). The CDR3, as DNA: TGCAGTGCTAATCGGGGGATGGGAGCTTTCTTT. It encodes CSANRGMGAFF.